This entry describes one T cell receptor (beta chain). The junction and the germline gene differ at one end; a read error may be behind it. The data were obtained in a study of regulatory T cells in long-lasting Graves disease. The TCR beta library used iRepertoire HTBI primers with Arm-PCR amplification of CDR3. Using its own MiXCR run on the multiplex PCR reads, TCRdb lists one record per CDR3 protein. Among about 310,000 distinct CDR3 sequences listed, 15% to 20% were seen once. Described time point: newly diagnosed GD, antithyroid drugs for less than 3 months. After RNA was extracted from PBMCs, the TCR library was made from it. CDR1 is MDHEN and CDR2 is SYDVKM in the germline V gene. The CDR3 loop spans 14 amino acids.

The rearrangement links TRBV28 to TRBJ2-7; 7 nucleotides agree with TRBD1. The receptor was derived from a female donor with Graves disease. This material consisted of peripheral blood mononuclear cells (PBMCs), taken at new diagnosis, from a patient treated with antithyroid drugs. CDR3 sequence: CVSTRDSSSYEQCF. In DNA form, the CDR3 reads TGTGTCAGCACCCGGGACAGTAGCTCCTACGAGCAGTGCTTC. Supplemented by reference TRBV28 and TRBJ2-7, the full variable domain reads DVKVTQSSRYLVKRTGEKVFLECVQDMDHENMFWYRQDPGLGLRLIYFSYDVKMKEKGDIPEGYSVSREKKERFSLILESASTNQTSMYLCVSTRDSSSYEQCFGPGTRLTVT.